Listed below are T cell receptor beta chains from one sample, sequenced in a study of T cell responses to AZD1222 COVID-19 vaccine. Measured with immunoSEQ multiplex PCR; TCRdb has only the in-frame clones, and not every one. The sample contains more than 150,000 clones, around 90% of which appear only once. The source material was peripheral blood, sampled on day 0 of AZD1222 vaccination. These receptors were collected from an adult in good health. CDR3s include the opening cysteine and the closing phenylalanine or tryptophan. Each record gives: clone size, V gene, D gene, J gene, CDR3 length, CDR3 DNA, CDR3 protein. The D gene is left open where the match is weak. Rows give clone size only sometimes, using once, few, many, or a class for an expanded clone.

>-|TRBV7-3|TRBD1|TRBJ2-1|17
TGTGCCAGCAGCTTATCGTCTGGGACAGGGGCCTCTAATGAGCAGTTCTTC
CASSLSSGTGASNEQFF
>-|TRBV4-1|-|TRBJ2-6|15
TGCGCCAGCAGCCCTCAGGTTTCTGGGGCCAACGTCCTGACTTTC
CASSPQVSGANVLTF
>-|TRBV28|-|TRBJ1-5|14
TGTGCCAGCAGTTTAGGAGGCAGGGATCAGCCCCAGCATTTT
CASSLGGRDQPQHF
>-|TRBV7-9|-|TRBJ1-6|15
TGTGCCAGCACCCCGGACAGTGCTTATAATTCACCCCTCCACTTT
CASTPDSAYNSPLHF
>once|TRBV7-2|TRBD1|TRBJ1-4|18
TGTGCCAGCAGCTTAGCTTTTTTACAGGGGGCGTATAATGAAAAACTGTTTTTT
CASSLAFLQGAYNEKLFF
>-|TRBV27|TRBD1|TRBJ1-5|16
TGTGCCAGCAGTTTAACCGGACAGGGGGCAAATCAGCCCCAGCATTTT
CASSLTGQGANQPQHF
>-|TRBV14|-|TRBJ1-2|14
TGTGCCAGCAGTCCGGCAGATCGCCGCGGTGGCTACACCTTC
CASSPADRRGGYTF
>once|TRBV6-5|TRBD1|TRBJ1-2|15
TGTGCCAGCAGGGGAACAGGGGGGACTACCTATGGCTACACCTTC
CASRGTGGTTYGYTF
>few|TRBV6-5|TRBD1|TRBJ1-1|14
TGTGCCAGCAGTCGGACAGGGAGGAACACTGAAGCTTTCTTT
CASSRTGRNTEAFF
>-|TRBV2|-|TRBJ1-2|15
TGTGCCAGCAGTCCACTACCGGAGGGTAACTATGGCTACACCTTC
CASSPLPEGNYGYTF
>-|TRBV3-1/TRBV3-2|TRBD1|TRBJ1-4|18
TGTGCCAGCAGCCAATCGACAGGGCCCCTCTCAACTAATGAAAAACTGTTTTTT
CASSQSTGPLSTNEKLFF